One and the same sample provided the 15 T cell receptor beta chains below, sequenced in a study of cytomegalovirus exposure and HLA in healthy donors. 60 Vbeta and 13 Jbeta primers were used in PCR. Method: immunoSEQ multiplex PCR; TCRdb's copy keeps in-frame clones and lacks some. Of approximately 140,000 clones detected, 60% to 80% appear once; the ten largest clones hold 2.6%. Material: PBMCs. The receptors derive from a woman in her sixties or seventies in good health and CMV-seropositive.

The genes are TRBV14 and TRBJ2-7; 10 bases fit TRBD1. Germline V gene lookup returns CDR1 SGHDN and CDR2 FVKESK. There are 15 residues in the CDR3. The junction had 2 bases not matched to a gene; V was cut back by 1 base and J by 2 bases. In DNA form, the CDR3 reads TGTGCCAGCAGCCAAGTGGGACAGGGGACCTACGAGCAGTACTTC. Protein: CASSQVGQGTYEQYF. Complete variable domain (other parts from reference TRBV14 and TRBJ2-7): EAGVTQFPSHSVIEKGQTVTLRCDPISGHDNLYWYRRVMGKEIKFLLHFVKESKQDESGMPNNRFLAERTGGTYSTLKVQPAELEDSGVYFCASSQVGQGTYEQYFGPGTRLTVT.

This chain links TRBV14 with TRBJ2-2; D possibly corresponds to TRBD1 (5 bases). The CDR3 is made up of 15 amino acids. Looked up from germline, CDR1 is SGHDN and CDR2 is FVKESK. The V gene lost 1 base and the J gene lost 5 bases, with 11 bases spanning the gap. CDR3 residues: CASSQGGLGTGELFF. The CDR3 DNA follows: TGTGCCAGCAGCCAAGGGGGCCTCGGGACCGGGGAGCTGTTTTTT.

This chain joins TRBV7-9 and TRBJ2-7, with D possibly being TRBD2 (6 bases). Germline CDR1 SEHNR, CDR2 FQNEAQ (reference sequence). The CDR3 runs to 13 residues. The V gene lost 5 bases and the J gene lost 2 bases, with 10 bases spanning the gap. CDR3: CASSTGSPYEQYF. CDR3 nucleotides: TGTGCCAGCAGCACCGGGAGTCCCTACGAGCAGTACTTC.

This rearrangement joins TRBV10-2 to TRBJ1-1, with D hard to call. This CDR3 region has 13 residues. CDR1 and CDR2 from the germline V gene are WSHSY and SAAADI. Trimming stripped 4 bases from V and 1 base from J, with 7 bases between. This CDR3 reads CASSGTANTEAFF. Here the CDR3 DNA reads TGCGCCAGCAGTGGTACAGCGAACACTGAAGCTTTCTTT.

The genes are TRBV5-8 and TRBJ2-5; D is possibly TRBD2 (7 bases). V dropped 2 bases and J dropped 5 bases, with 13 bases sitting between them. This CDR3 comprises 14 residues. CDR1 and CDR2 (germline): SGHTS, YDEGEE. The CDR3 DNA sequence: TGTGCCAGCAGCTTAGGCAGGGGAGGGGAGACCCAGTACTTC. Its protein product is CASSLGRGGETQYF.

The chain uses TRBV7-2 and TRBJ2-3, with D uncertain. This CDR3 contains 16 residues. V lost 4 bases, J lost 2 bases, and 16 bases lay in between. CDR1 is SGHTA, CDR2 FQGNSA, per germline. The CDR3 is CASSSRNDISTDTQYF. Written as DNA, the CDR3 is TGTGCCAGCAGCTCCCGGAACGACATCTCCACAGATACGCAGTATTTT.

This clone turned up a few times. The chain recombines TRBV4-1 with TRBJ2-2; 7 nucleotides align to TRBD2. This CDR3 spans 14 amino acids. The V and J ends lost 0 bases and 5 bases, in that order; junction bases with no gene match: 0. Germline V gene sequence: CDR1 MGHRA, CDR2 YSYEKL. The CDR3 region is CASSQERGTGELFF. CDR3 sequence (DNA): TGCGCCAGCAGCCAAGAGCGGGGGACCGGGGAGCTGTTTTTT.

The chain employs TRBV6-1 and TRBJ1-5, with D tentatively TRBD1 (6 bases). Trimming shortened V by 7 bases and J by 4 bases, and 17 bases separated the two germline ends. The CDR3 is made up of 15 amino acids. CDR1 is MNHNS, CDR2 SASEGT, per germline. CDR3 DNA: TGTGCCAGCAATACCGCAGGGGATCGAAATCAGCCCCAGCATTTT. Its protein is CASNTAGDRNQPQHF.

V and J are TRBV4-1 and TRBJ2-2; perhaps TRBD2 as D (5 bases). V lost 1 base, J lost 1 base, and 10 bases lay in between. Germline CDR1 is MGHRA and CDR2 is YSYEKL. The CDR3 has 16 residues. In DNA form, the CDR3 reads TGCGCCAGCAGCCAAGGAAGAGGGCTGAACACCGGGGAGCTGTTTTTT. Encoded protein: CASSQGRGLNTGELFF.

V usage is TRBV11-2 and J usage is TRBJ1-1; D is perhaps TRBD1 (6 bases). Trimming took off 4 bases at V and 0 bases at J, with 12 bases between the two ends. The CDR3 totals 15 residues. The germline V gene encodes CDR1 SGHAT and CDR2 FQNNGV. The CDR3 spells CASSSTGFMNTEAFF. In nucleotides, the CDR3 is TGTGCCAGCAGCTCAACAGGGTTTATGAACACTGAAGCTTTCTTT. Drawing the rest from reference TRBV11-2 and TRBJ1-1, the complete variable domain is EAGVAQSPRYKIIEKRQSVAFWCNPISGHATLYWYQQILGQGPKLLIQFQNNGVVDDSQLPKDRFSAERLKGVDSTLKIQPAKLEDSAVYLCASSSTGFMNTEAFFGQGTRLTVV.

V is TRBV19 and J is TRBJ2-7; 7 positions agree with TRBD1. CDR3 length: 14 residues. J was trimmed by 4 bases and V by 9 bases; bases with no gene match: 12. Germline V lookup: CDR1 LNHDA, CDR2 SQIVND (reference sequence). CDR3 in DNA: TGTGCCAGCAGAGACAGGGACCTCTCTTACGAGCAGTACTTC. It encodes CASRDRDLSYEQYF.

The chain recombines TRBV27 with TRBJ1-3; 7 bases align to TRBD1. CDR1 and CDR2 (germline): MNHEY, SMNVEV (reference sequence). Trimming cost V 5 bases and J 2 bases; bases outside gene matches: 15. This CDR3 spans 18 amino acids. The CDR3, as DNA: TGTGCCAGCAGTCCTGATCCCCTCACAGGGGCCCCTGGAAACACCATATATTTT. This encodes CASSPDPLTGAPGNTIYF.

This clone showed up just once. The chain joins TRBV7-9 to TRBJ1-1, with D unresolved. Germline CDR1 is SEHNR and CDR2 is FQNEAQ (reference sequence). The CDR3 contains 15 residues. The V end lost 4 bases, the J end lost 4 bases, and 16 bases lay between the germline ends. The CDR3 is CASSYDPPGGTEAFF. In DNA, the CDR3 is TGTGCCAGCAGCTACGACCCCCCTGGCGGCACTGAAGCTTTCTTT. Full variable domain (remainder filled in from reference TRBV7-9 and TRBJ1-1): DTGVSQNPRHKITKRGQNVTFRCDPISEHNRLYWYRQTLGQGPEFLTYFQNEAQLEKSRLLSDRFSAERPKGSFSTLEIQRTEQGDSAMYLCASSYDPPGGTEAFFGQGTRLTVV.

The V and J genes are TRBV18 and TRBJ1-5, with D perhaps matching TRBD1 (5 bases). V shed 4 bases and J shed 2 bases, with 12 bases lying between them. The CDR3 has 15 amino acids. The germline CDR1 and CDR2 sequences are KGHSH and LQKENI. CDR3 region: CASSLSGGGNQPQHF. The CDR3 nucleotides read TGTGCCAGCTCACTGAGCGGGGGTGGCAATCAGCCCCAGCATTTT.

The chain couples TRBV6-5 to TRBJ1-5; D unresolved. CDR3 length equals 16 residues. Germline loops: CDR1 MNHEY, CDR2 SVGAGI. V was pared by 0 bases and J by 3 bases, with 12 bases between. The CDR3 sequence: CASSYSRGHNNQPQHF. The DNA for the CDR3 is TGTGCCAGCAGTTACTCACGAGGGCATAACAATCAGCCCCAGCATTTT.